Here is one TCR beta chain with its context. Its antigen target is currently unknown. Nothing much larger sits one base from this clone, and base qualities are not available. Counted from cysteine to phenylalanine, this CDR3 has 16 amino acids. Just CDR3 DNA is preserved here, 48 bases in frame from base 1. Sequences DFQATT (CDR1) and SNEGSKA (CDR2) are obtained from the germline V gene (reference sequence). Compared with germline, V lacks 1 base and J lacks 3 bases; bases without a gene match: 10. This sample stems from a study of post-analysis software for immune sequencing data (dated by TCRdb to the mid-2010s). Regarding the complete study: Relapsing-remitting, secondary progressive and progressive-relapsing multiple sclerosis were recorded as disease courses, and subtype annotation was lacking for some patients. The patient repertoires were set against roughly eleven previously published healthy control repertoires from donors whose ages ranged from roughly 6 to 27 years. A subset of samples was prepared in parallel using single-end sample barcoding, then pooled and co-amplified after Illumina adapter ligation.

Library preparation employed PCR. Sequenced using an Illumina HiSeq 2500. To reduce PCR and sequencing biases, unique molecular identifiers were incorporated into the TCR beta cDNA libraries. Every 1 to 10 million input T cells yielded roughly 500,000 cDNA molecules, meaning each molecule approximated one T cell. The patient libraries were prepared and sequenced with the same protocol used for the earlier healthy control dataset. Within a given batch, samples were prepared together, multiplexed and sequenced on the same HiSeq lane. On the authors' methods: MIGEC was used to process the raw barcoded reads, and molecular identifier groups with only a single read were discarded before consensus assembly and CDR3 extraction. VDJtools was used for post-analysis of the clonotype tables, with diversity normalized by down-sampling every dataset to the smallest sample size. Repertoire overlap clustering matched CDR3 amino acid but not nucleotide sequences to correct batch-related cross-sample contamination. TCRdb passed the public sequencing reads through fastp at Q25 and MiXCR, retaining productive beta sequences. Rows with one shared CDR3 protein collapse into an entry with the most common genes and DNA. TCRdb, not the authors, supplied the V and J calls. Present in this sample are 500,000 to 600,000 distinct CDR3 sequences, around 47% of which were seen just once. Around 1.7% of the sample is in the top ten clones.

The investigation overall reported the following: The control group was slightly older than the multiple sclerosis patient group. Significantly higher frequencies in patients than in controls were found for roughly 5 TRBV segments, including TRBV5-6, TRBV5-1 and TRBV20-1. Significantly lower normalized Chao1 diversity was found in multiple sclerosis patients than in controls, suggesting substantial peripheral T-cell clonal expansion. Direct clustering with F measure showed strong co-clustering of samples prepared in the same batch, prompting a batch-effect correction.

To demonstrate the VDJtools post-analysis software, the study profiled TCR beta repertoires from the peripheral blood of about 13 young patients with multiple sclerosis. The multiple sclerosis patients were children and adolescents ranging in age from about 6 to 16 years. Sequenced material: blood. This sequence uses TRBV20-1 and TRBJ2-5, with 8 junctional bases fitting TRBD2. The receptor was isolated from a girl between 5 and 17 years old with multiple sclerosis. The nucleotides read TGCAGTGCTAGAGCTCGTTTGGCGGGAGGTGAAGAGACCCAGTACTTC. Its product reads: CSARARLAGGEETQYF.